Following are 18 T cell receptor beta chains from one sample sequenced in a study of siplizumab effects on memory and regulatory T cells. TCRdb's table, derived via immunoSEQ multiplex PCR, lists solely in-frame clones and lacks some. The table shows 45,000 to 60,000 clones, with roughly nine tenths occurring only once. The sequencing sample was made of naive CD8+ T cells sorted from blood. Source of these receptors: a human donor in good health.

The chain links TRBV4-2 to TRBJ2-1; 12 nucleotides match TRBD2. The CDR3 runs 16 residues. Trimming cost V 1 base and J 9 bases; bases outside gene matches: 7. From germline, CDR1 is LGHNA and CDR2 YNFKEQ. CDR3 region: CASSQVVLAGGAEQFF. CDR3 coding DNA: TGTGCCAGCAGCCAAGTGGTGCTAGCGGGGGGGGCTGAGCAGTTCTTC.

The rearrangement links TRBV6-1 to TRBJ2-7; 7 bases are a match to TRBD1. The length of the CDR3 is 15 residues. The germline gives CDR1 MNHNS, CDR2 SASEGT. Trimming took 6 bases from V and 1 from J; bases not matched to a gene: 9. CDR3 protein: CASRLDRDNSYEQYF. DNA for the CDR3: TGTGCCAGCAGACTCGACAGGGACAATTCCTACGAGCAGTACTTC.

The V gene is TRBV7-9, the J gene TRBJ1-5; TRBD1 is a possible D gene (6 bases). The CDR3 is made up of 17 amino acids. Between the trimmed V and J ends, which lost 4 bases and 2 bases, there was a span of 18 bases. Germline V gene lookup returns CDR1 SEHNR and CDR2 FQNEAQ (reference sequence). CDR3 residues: CASSSGASQGGNQPQHF. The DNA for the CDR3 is TGTGCCAGCAGCTCGGGGGCTTCCCAAGGAGGCAATCAGCCCCAGCATTTT.

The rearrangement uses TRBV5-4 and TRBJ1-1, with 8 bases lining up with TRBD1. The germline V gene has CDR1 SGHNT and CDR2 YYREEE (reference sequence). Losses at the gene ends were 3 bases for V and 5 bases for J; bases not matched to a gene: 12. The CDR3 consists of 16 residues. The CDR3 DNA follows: TGTGCCAGCAGCTCCCCCACGGACAGGGTCGAAACTGAAGCTTTCTTT. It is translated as CASSSPTDRVETEAFF.

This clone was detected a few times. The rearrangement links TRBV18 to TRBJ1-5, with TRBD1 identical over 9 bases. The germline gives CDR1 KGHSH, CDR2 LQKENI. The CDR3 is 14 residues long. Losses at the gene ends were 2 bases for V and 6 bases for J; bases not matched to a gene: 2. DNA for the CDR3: TGTGCCAGCTCACCAGGGACAGGGATTCAGCCCCAGCATTTT. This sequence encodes CASSPGTGIQPQHF.

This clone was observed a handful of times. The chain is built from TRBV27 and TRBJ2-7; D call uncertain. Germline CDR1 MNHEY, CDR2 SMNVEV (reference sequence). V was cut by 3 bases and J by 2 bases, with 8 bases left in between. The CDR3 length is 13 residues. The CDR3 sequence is CASSLGTTYEQYF. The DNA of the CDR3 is TGTGCCAGCAGTTTGGGCACGACCTACGAGCAGTACTTC.

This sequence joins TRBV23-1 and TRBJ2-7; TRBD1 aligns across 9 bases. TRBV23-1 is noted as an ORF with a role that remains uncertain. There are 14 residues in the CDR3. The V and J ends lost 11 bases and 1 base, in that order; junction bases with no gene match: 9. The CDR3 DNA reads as TGCGCCGGATGCGGACAGGGGCCTTCCTACGAGCAGTACTTC. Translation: CAGCGQGPSYEQYF.

CDR3 in amino acids: CASSLISLPNTEAFF. The DNA for the CDR3 is TGTGCCAGCAGCTTAATATCGCTTCCAAACACTGAAGCTTTCTTT. The chain carries TRBV5-4 and TRBJ1-1; D remains unclear. Trimming cost V 2 bases and J 2 bases, with 13 bases left between them. This CDR3 region has 15 residues. Germline-derived CDR1 and CDR2 are SGHNT and YYREEE (reference sequence). Together with reference TRBV5-4 and TRBJ1-1, the CDR3 gives the full variable domain: ETGVTQSPTHLIKTRGQQVTLRCSSQSGHNTVSWYQQALGQGPQFIFQYYREEENGRGNFPPRFSGLQFPNYSSELNVNALELDDSALYLCASSLISLPNTEAFFGQGTRLTVV.

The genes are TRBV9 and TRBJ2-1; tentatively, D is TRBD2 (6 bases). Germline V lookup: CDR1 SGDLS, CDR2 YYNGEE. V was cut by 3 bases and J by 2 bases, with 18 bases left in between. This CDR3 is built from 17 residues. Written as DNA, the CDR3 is TGTGCCAGCAGCGCCTATAACGCGGGAAACCCCTACAATGAGCAGTTCTTC. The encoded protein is CASSAYNAGNPYNEQFF.

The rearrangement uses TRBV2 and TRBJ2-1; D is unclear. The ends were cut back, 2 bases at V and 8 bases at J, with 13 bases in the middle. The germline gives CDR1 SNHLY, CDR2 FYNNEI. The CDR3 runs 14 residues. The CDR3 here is CASSEFPRIDEQFF. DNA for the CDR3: TGTGCCAGCAGTGAATTCCCTAGGATCGATGAGCAGTTCTTC.

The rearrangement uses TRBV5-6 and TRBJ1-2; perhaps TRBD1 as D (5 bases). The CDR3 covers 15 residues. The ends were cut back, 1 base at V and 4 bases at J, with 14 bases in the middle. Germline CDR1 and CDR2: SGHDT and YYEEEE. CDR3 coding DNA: TGTGCCAGCAGCTTGTGGTTCGTAAGGGGCTATGGCTACACCTTC. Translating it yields CASSLWFVRGYGYTF.

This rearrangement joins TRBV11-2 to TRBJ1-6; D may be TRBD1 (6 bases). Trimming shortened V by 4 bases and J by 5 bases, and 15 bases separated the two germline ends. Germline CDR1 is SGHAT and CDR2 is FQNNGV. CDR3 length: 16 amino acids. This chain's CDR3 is CASSWGPSGHNSPLHF. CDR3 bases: TGTGCCAGCAGCTGGGGGCCTTCGGGACATAATTCACCCCTCCACTTT.

The CDR3 reads CASSPARYGEQFF. Here the CDR3 DNA reads TGTGCCAGCAGTCCTGCCCGGTACGGTGAGCAGTTCTTC. This chain connects TRBV27 to TRBJ2-1; D uncertain. Germline assignment: CDR1 MNHEY and CDR2 SMNVEV (reference sequence). V dropped 5 bases and J dropped 9 bases, with 14 bases sitting between them. The CDR3 totals 13 residues.

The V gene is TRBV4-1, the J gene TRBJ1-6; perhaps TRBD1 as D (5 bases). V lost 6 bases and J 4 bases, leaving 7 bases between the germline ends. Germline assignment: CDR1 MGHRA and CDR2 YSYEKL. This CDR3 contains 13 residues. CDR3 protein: CASRDSYNSPLHF. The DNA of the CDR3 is TGCGCCAGCAGAGACAGTTATAATTCACCCCTCCACTTT.

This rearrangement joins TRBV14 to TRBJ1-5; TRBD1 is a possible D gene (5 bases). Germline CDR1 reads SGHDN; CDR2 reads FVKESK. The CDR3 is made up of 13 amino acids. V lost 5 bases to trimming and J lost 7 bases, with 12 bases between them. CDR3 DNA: TGTGCCAGCAGCTTACTCCCAGGGCAGCCCCAGCATTTT. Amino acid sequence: CASSLLPGQPQHF.

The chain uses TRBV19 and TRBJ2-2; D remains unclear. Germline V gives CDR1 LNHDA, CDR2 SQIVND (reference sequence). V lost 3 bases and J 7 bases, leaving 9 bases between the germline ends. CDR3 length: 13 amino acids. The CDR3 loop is CASSISLVGELFF. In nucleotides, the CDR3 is TGTGCCAGTAGTATCTCACTTGTCGGGGAGCTGTTTTTT.

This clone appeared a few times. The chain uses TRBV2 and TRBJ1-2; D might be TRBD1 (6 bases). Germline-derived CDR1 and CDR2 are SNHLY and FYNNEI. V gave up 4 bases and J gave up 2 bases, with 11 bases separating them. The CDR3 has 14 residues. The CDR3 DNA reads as TGTGCCAGCAGTGTCCGGGACAACAACTATGGCTACACCTTC. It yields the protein CASSVRDNNYGYTF.

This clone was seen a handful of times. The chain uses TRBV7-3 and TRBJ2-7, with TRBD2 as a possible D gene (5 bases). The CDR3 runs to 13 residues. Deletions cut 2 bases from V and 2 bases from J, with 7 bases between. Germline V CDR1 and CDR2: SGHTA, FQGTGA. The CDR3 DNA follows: TGTGCCAGCAGCTTAGCGGAGGCCTACGAGCAGTACTTC. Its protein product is CASSLAEAYEQYF.